What follows are 13 T cell receptor beta chains derived from one specimen sequenced in a study of CD8+ T cells in alopecia areata. cDNA prepared by RNA extraction and subsequent reverse transcription served as the template for sequencing. This table comes from immunoSEQ multiplex PCR, and its TCRdb copy is limited to in-frame clones, with some not included. The table lists roughly 120,000 clones, approximately 55% of them singletons. Treatment reported: oral pan-JAK inhibitor, 5-10 mg twice daily. Sequenced here: CD4+ T cells sorted from blood, sampled at week 24, from a patient treated with tofacitinib. The receptors here all came from a human donor with alopecia areata.

The chain is built from TRBV4-3 and TRBJ2-1; TRBD2 might be the D (6 bases). Trimming shortened V by 3 bases and J by 3 bases, and 9 bases separated the two germline ends. The CDR3 runs to 14 residues. Germline V lookup: CDR1 LGHNA, CDR2 YSLEER. Here the CDR3 DNA reads TGCGCCAGCAGCCACGGGGGTGTCTACAATGAGCAGTTCTTC. Its translation is CASSHGGVYNEQFF.

This clone was observed a few times. The CDR3 here is CASSLEQRSYEQYF. CDR3 DNA: TGTGCCAGCAGCTTGGAACAGCGTTCCTACGAGCAGTACTTC. This chain joins TRBV5-6 and TRBJ2-7; D remains unclear. CDR3 length: 14 residues. Per the germline V gene, CDR1 is SGHDT and CDR2 is YYEEEE. Trimming cost V 0 bases and J 1 base, with 8 bases left between them.

This clone occurred once. The rearrangement joins TRBV5-1 to TRBJ2-1, with 10 bases aligning to TRBD2. The CDR3 runs to 14 residues. CDR1 SGHRS and CDR2 YFSETQ come from the germline V gene. J was trimmed by 7 bases and V by 0 bases; bases with no gene match: 1. The CDR3: CASSLGTSGNEQFF. Written as DNA, the CDR3 is TGCGCCAGCAGCTTGGGGACTAGCGGTAATGAGCAGTTCTTC.

The J gene is TRBJ1-2, the V gene TRBV9, with 8 positions matching TRBD1. Unmatched junction bases numbered 6, after V lost 3 bases and J lost 5 bases. There are 14 residues in the CDR3. Looked up from germline, CDR1 is SGDLS and CDR2 is YYNGEE. The CDR3 region is CASSDGQGSYGYTF. Here the CDR3 DNA reads TGTGCCAGCAGCGATGGACAGGGCAGTTATGGCTACACCTTC.

This clone is categorized as medium-sized. V usage is TRBV21-1 and J usage is TRBJ1-4; the table's D call, TRBD1, has no DNA check behind it. TRBV21-1 is a pseudogene. The CDR3 contains 16 residues. CDR3 sequence reads: CASSKVGGTGFEKLFF. CDR3 nucleotide sequence: TGTGCCAGCAGCAAAGTTGGAGGGACAGGGTTTGAAAAACTGTTTTTT.

This clone was seen once. The chain is built from TRBV7-2 and TRBJ2-7; D unresolved. V lost 0 bases to trimming and J lost 1 base, with 7 bases between them. This CDR3 is built from 14 residues. Germline CDR1 reads SGHTA; CDR2 reads FQGNSA. CDR3 in amino acids: CASSLARRSYEQYF. Written as DNA, the CDR3 is TGTGCCAGCAGCTTAGCTCGGAGATCCTACGAGCAGTACTTC.

The chain carries TRBV9 and TRBJ2-7; TRBD1 agrees at 12 bases. Trimming took 3 bases from V and 7 from J; bases not matched to a gene: 5. The CDR3 loop spans 14 amino acids. The germline CDR1 and CDR2 sequences are SGDLS and YYNGEE. For the CDR3, the DNA is TGTGCCAGCAGCGCCGGGACAGGGGGCGGTGAGCAGTACTTC. It translates to CASSAGTGGGEQYF. Drawing the rest from reference TRBV9 and TRBJ2-7, the complete variable domain is DSGVTQTPKHLITATGQRVTLRCSPRSGDLSVYWYQQSLDQGLQFLIQYYNGEERAKGNILERFSAQQFPDLHSELNLSSLELGDSALYFCASSAGTGGGEQYFGPGTRLTVT.

Many counts were recorded for this clone. Other nucleotide sequences from this sample produce the same CDR3. The chain carries TRBV30 and TRBJ1-5; 7 bases agree with TRBD1. Trimming at V came to 0 bases and at J to 4 bases, leaving 0 bases not matched to a gene. CDR1 GTSNPN and CDR2 SVGIG come from the germline V gene (reference sequence). CDR3 size: 13 residues. CDR3 amino acids: CAWSVQGNQPQHF. Here the CDR3 DNA reads TGTGCCTGGAGTGTACAGGGGAATCAGCCCCAGCATTTT.

The genes are TRBV7-2 and TRBJ1-4; no definite D call. The V gene's germline CDR1 is SGHTA and CDR2 FQGNSA. V was pared by 3 bases and J by 2 bases, with 7 bases between. The CDR3 has 14 residues. Here the CDR3 reads CASSLADTNEKLFF. In DNA form, the CDR3 reads TGTGCCAGCAGCTTGGCTGACACTAATGAAAAACTGTTTTTT.

The chain recombines TRBV2 with TRBJ2-7; 11 bases are shared with TRBD1. Germline CDR1 is SNHLY and CDR2 is FYNNEI. Unmatched junction bases numbered 12, after V lost 6 bases and J lost 2 bases. This CDR3 contains 17 residues. CDR3 sequence reads: CASSRGIPGQGAYEQYF. CDR3 DNA sequence: TGTGCCAGCAGCAGAGGAATTCCGGGACAGGGGGCCTACGAGCAGTACTTC.

This clone was recorded a few times. The chain carries TRBV6-6 and TRBJ1-5; D not certain. Germline V gene data show CDR1 as MNHNY and CDR2 as SVGAGI (reference sequence). This CDR3 region has 15 residues. With 5 bases removed from V and 0 bases from J, the gap between germline ends came to 11 bases. The CDR3 nucleotides read TGTGCCAGCAGTATCGGGTCAGGTAGCAATCAGCCCCAGCATTTT. This encodes CASSIGSGSNQPQHF.

This clone has a count of ten or more. The chain joins TRBV9 to TRBJ2-5; maybe TRBD2 (6 bases). The CDR3 is made up of 15 amino acids. CDR1 and CDR2 (germline): SGDLS, YYNGEE. V was cut by 3 bases and J by 0 bases, with 12 bases left in between. The chain's CDR3 is CASSAAGGYQETQYF. The CDR3 DNA follows: TGTGCCAGCAGCGCGGCAGGAGGGTACCAAGAGACCCAGTACTTC. The entire variable domain, with the rest obtained from reference TRBV9 and TRBJ2-5, is as follows: DSGVTQTPKHLITATGQRVTLRCSPRSGDLSVYWYQQSLDQGLQFLIQYYNGEERAKGNILERFSAQQFPDLHSELNLSSLELGDSALYFCASSAAGGYQETQYFGPGTRLLVL.

The rearrangement links TRBV18 to TRBJ1-2; TRBD1 agrees at 10 bases. J gave up 3 bases and V 3 bases, and 4 bases lay outside the gene matches. The germline V gene encodes CDR1 KGHSH and CDR2 LQKENI. There are 15 residues in the CDR3. CDR3 sequence (DNA): TGTGCCAGCTCACCGTACGGGACAGGGGACTATGGCTACACCTTC. Amino acids: CASSPYGTGDYGYTF.